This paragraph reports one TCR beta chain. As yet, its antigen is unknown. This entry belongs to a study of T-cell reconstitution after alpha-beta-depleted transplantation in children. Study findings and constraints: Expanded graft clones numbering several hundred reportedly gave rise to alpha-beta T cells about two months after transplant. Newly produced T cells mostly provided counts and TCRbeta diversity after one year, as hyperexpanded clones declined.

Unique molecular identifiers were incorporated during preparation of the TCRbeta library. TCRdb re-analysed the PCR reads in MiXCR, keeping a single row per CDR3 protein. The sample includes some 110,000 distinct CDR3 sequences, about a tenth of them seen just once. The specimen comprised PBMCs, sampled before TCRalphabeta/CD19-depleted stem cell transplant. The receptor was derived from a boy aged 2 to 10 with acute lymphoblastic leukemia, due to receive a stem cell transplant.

The CDR3 spells CATLAGVNTEAFF. CDR3 coding DNA: TGTGCCACCCTCGCAGGGGTGAACACTGAAGCTTTCTTT. J is TRBJ1-1 and V is TRBV10-3; D is perhaps TRBD1 (6 bases). This CDR3 has 13 residues. Trimming removed 10 bases from V and 0 bases from J, with 12 bases in between. The germline gives CDR1 ENHRY, CDR2 SYGVKD.